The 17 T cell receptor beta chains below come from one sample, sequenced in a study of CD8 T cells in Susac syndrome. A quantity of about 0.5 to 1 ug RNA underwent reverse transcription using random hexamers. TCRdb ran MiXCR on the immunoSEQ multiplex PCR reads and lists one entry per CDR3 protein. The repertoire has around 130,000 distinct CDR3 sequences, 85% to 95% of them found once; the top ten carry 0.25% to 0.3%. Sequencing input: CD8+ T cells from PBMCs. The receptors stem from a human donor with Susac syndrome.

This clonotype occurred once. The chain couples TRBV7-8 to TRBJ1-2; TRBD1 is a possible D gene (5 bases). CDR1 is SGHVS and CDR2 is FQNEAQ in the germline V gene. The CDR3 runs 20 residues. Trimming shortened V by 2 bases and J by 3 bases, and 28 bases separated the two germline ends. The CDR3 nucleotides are TGTGCCAGCAGCTTACTTTCAACGTCAGAACAAGCCGGGGCCTACTATGGCTACACCTTC. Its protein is CASSLLSTSEQAGAYYGYTF.

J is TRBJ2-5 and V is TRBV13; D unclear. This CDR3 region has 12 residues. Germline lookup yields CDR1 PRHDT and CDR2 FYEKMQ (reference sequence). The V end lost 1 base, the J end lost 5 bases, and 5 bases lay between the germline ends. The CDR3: CASSLVGETQYF. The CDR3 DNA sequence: TGTGCCAGCAGCTTAGTTGGGGAGACCCAGTACTTC. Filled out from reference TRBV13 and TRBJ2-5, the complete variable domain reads AAGVIQSPRHLIKEKRETATLKCYPIPRHDTVYWYQQGPGQDPQFLISFYEKMQSDKGSIPDRFSAQQFSDYHSELNMSSLELGDSALYFCASSLVGETQYFGPGTRLLVL.

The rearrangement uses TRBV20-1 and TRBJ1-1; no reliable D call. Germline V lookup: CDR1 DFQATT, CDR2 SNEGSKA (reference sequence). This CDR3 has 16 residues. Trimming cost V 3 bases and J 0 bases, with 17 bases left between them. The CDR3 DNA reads TGCAGTGCTAGCCCCACCTGGACGGTAATGAACACTGAAGCTTTCTTT. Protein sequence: CSASPTWTVMNTEAFF.

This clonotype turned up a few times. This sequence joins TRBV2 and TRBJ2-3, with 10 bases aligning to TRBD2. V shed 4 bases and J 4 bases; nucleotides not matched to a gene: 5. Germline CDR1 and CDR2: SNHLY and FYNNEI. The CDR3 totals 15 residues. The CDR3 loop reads CASSASGGAADTQYF. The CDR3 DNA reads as TGTGCCAGCAGTGCAAGCGGGGGGGCCGCAGATACGCAGTATTTT.

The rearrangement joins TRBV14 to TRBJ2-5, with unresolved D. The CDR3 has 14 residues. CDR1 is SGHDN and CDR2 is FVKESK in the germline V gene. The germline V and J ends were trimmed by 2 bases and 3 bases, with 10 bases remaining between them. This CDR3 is CASSQRGYEETQYF. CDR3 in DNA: TGTGCCAGCAGCCAACGAGGATACGAAGAGACCCAGTACTTC.

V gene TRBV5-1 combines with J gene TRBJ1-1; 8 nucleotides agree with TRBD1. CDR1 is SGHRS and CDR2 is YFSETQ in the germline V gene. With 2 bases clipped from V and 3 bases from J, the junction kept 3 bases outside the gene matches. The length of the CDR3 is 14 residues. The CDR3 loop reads CASSFRGRDTEAFF. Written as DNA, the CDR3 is TGCGCCAGCAGCTTCAGGGGGCGTGACACTGAAGCTTTCTTT. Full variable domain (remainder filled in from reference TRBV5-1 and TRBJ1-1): KAGVTQTPRYLIKTRGQQVTLSCSPISGHRSVSWYQQTPGQGLQFLFEYFSETQRNKGNFPGRFSGRQFSNSRSEMNVSTLELGDSALYLCASSFRGRDTEAFFGQGTRLTVV.

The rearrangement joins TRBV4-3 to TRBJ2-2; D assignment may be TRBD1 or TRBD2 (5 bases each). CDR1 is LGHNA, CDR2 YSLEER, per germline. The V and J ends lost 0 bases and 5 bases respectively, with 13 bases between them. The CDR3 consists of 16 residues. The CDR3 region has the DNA TGCGCCAGCAGCCAAGAGACCGGGACCGGGACCGGGGAGCTGTTTTTT. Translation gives CASSQETGTGTGELFF.

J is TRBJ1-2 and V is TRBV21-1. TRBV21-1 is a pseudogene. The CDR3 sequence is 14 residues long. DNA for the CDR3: TGTGCCAGCAGCAAATTTCAACAAAACTATGGCTACACCTTC. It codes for CASSKFQQNYGYTF.

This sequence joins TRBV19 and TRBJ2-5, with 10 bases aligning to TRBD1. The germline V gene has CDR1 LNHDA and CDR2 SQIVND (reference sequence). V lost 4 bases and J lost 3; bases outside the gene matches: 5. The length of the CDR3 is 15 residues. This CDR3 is CASSTWTGGEETQYF. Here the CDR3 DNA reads TGTGCCAGTAGTACTTGGACAGGGGGAGAAGAGACCCAGTACTTC.

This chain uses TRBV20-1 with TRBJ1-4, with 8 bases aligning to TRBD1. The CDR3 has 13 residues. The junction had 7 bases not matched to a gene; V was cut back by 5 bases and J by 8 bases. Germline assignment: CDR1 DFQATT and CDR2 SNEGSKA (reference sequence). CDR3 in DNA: TGCAGTGCTTACGACAGGGACAGGGAAAAACTGTTTTTT. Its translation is CSAYDRDREKLFF.

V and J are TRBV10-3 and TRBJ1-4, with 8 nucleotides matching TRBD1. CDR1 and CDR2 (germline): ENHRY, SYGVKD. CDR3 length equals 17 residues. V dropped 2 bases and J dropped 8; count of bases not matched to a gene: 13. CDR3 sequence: CAISEGTGGRSEEKLFF. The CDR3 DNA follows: TGTGCCATCAGTGAGGGGACAGGAGGAAGGTCAGAGGAAAAACTGTTTTTT.

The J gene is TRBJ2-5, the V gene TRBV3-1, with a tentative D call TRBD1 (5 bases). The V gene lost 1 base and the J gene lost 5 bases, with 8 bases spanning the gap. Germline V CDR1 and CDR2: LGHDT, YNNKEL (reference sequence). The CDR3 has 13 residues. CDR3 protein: CASSQGGVETQYF. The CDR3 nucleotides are TGTGCCAGCAGCCAAGGGGGCGTGGAGACCCAGTACTTC.

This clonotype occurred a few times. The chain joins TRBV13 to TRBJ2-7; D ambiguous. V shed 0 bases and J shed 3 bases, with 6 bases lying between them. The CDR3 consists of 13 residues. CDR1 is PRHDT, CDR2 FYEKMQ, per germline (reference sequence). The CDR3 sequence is CASSLGLDYEQYF. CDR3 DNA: TGTGCCAGCAGCTTAGGTTTGGACTACGAGCAGTACTTC.

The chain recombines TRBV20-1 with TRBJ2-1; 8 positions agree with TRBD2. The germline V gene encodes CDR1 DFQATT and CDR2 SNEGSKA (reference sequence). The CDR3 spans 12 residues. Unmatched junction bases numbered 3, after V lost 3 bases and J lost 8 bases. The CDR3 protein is CSASGSGDEQFF. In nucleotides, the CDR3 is TGCAGTGCTAGTGGTAGCGGGGATGAGCAGTTCTTC.

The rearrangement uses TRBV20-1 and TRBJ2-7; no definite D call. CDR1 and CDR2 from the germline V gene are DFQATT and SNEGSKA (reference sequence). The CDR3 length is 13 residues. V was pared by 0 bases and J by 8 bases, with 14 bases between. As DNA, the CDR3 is TGCAGTGCTAGAGATCGGAACCTACGACAGCAGTACTTC. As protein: CSARDRNLRQQYF.

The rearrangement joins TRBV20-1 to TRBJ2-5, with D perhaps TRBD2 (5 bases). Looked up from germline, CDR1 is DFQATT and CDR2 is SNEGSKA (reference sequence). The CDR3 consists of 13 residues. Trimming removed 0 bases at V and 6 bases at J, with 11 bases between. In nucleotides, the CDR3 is TGCAGTGCTAGAGATGAGGGATGGCAGACCCAGTACTTC. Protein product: CSARDEGWQTQYF.

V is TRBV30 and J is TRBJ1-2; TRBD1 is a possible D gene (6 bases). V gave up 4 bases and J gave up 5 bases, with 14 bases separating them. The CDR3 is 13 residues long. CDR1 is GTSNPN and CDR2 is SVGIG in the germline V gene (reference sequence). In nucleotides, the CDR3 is TGTGCCTGGACCGCAGACAGGCCTTATGGCTACACCTTC. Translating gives CAWTADRPYGYTF.